The rows below give T cell receptor beta chains drawn from one sample of a study of blood T cells in healthy people across ages. TCRdb reprocessed the 5' RACE reads via MiXCR and lists one record per CDR3 protein. The data hold 1.2 million to 1.5 million distinct CDR3 sequences, with 45% to 70% observed a single time. The sequenced sample consisted of blood. Every receptor here comes from a man in his late teens or twenties in good health. CDR3s include the opening cysteine and the closing phenylalanine or tryptophan. The D gene is left open where the match is weak. Clone size is shown for a subset of rows, as once, few, many or a class of expanded clone.

D	size	V	J	CDR3	DNA
.	once	TRBV24-1	TRBJ2-5	CATSDLGGLVQYF	TGTGCCACCAGTGATTTAGGCGGACTCGTACAGTACTTC
.	.	TRBV12-3/TRBV12-4	TRBJ2-3	CASTVSQSDTQYF	TGTGCCAGCACCGTCTCCCAATCAGATACGCAGTATTTT
TRBD2	.	TRBV20-1	TRBJ2-1	CSASPLAGVRYNEQFF	TGCAGTGCTAGTCCACTAGCGGGAGTACGGTACAATGAGCAGTTCTTC
.	once	TRBV10-3	TRBJ1-2	CAISRDGANYGYTF	TGTGCCATCAGCCGGGACGGAGCTAACTATGGCTACACCTTC
.	.	TRBV6-5	TRBJ1-1	CASSYGYINTEAFF	TGTGCCAGCAGTTACGGCTACATAAACACTGAAGCTTTCTTT
.	.	TRBV12-3/TRBV12-4	TRBJ1-2	CASSLVGARNYGYTF	TGTGCCAGCAGTTTAGTCGGAGCCCGAAACTATGGCTACACCTTC
TRBD1	.	TRBV24-1	TRBJ2-2	CAISGQALTGELFF	TGTGCCATCAGTGGACAGGCTCTCACCGGGGAGCTGTTTTTT
TRBD1	.	TRBV6-2/TRBV6-3	TRBJ2-2	CASGPGTGGTGELFF	TGTGCCAGTGGCCCCGGGACAGGGGGTACCGGGGAGCTGTTTTTT
.	.	TRBV12-3/TRBV12-4	TRBJ2-3	CASRETGRTDTQYF	TGTGCCAGCAGAGAGACAGGGAGGACAGATACGCAGTATTTT
TRBD2	many	TRBV20-1	TRBJ2-7	CSSSGYSYEQYF	TGCAGTTCTAGCGGATACTCCTACGAGCAGTACTTC
TRBD1	.	TRBV4-1	TRBJ2-7	CASSQLSTGGFYEQYF	TGCGCCAGCAGCCAATTATCCACAGGGGGCTTTTACGAGCAGTACTTC
.	.	TRBV7-2	TRBJ1-5	CASSLYAYSNQPQHF	TGTGCCAGCAGCTTATACGCTTATAGCAATCAGCCCCAGCATTTT
TRBD2	few	TRBV6-5	TRBJ2-1	CASSYDGLAGVNEQFF	TGTGCCAGCAGTTACGACGGACTAGCGGGAGTGAATGAGCAGTTCTTC
.	.	TRBV2	TRBJ2-3	CASRAPTSTDTQYF	TGTGCCAGCCGAGCACCTACTAGCACAGATACGCAGTATTTT
TRBD1	once	TRBV11-2	TRBJ1-2	CASSPFGTDYGYTF	TGTGCCAGCAGCCCATTTGGGACAGACTATGGCTACACCTTC
.	.	TRBV6-2/TRBV6-3	TRBJ1-2	CASSAPGVQGYTF	TGTGCCAGCAGTGCGCCCGGGGTGCAAGGCTACACCTTC
.	.	TRBV7-9	TRBJ1-2	CASSKPGGATGYTF	TGTGCCAGCAGCAAACCGGGGGGCGCGACTGGCTACACCTTC
TRBD2	.	TRBV6-2/TRBV6-3	TRBJ2-3	CASSSGLSITVDTQYF	TGTGCCAGCAGTTCGGGACTATCAATCACCGTTGATACGCAGTATTTT
.	.	TRBV10-3	TRBJ2-6	CAILDQGSGANVLTF	TGTGCCATCTTAGACCAGGGTTCTGGGGCCAACGTCCTGACTTTC
.	.	TRBV6-1	TRBJ1-5	CASGRPGQPQHF	TGTGCCAGCGGGCGGCCCGGTCAGCCCCAGCATTTT
.	few	TRBV12-3/TRBV12-4	TRBJ1-2	CASSYRDTYTF	TGTGCCAGCAGTTACAGGGACACCTACACCTTC
.	few	TRBV6-4	TRBJ1-5	CASSDGGPQHF	TGTGCCAGCAGTGATGGTGGTCCCCAGCATTTT
TRBD2	few	TRBV11-2	TRBJ2-5	CASSPRLAQETQYF	TGTGCCAGCAGCCCCAGACTAGCTCAAGAGACCCAGTACTTC
.	few	TRBV10-1	TRBJ2-7	CASSSKGTGEQYF	TGCGCCAGCAGTTCAAAGGGGACGGGCGAGCAGTACTTC